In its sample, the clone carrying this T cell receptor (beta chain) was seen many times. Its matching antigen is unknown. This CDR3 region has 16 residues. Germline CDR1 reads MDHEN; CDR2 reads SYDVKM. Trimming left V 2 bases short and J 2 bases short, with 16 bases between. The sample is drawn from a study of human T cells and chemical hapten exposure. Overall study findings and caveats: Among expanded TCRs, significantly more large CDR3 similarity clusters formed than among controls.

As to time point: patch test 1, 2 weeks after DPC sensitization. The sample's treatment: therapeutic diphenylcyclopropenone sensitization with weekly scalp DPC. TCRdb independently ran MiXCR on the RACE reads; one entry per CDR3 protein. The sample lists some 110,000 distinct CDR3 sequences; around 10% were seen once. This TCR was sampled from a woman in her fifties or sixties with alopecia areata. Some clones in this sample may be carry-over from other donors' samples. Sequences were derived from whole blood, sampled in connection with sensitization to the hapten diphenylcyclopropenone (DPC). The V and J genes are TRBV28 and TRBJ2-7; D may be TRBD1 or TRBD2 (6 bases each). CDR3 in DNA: TGTGCCAGCAGTTTAATTGGAGGGACAATCACCTACGAGCAGTACTTC. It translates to CASSLIGGTITYEQYF.